Described below is a single T cell receptor (beta chain) sequence and its context. The target of this receptor is not known. Per-nucleotide qualities are absent, and no much larger clonotype sits a single base away. This record comes from a study of T cell repertoires in cytomegalovirus infection (dated by TCRdb to about 2019). In terms of the full investigation: Alongside well-studied HLA-B-restricted epitopes, the peptide stimulations were aimed at recently identified HLA-C-restricted CMV epitopes, whose presentation resists viral immunomodulation. Because public TCR beta signatures pointed to carriage of CMV infection together with the matching HLA type, the HLA type of each donor mattered for the analysis.

Overall results and qualifications from the work: Cumulative frequency of public TCR beta family members discriminated carriers of CMV infection plus the relevant HLA type in this cohort and an independent 352-donor cohort. The ex vivo response was dominated by HLA-C-restricted CMV-specific TCR beta clonotypes, which also provided the single most frequent clonotype in two of eight donors.

In the paper's terms, the treatment or condition label means: in vitro stimulation with specific CMV peptide epitopes to enrich CMV-specific T cells. Between the V and J ends, shortened by 6 bases and 2 bases respectively, the junction contains 11 bases. The CDR3 starts with the cysteine, ends with the phenylalanine, and has 13 residues. Solely the CDR3 DNA is kept, with 39 bases framed from the first base. From the germline V gene, CDR1 is SQVTM and CDR2 is ANQGSEA. The data were produced on an Illumina HiSeq 1500. The public sequencing data were trimmed at Q25 with fastp and processed into clonotypes with MiXCR by TCRdb, which kept only in-frame beta chains. Each record represents a unique CDR3 protein, reported with the most common genes and DNA among its rows. Across this sample there are roughly 90,000 distinct CDR3 sequences, with over 25% seen only once. Clones ranked in the top ten supply roughly 70% of the sample.

Source: CD8+ T cells from cultured PBMCs, taken from culture after CMV antigen stimulation. The TCR was taken from a human donor in good health (CMV status not recorded). Some clones in this sample may be carry-over from other donors' samples. The chain is made from TRBV29-1 and TRBJ2-1; the D region possibly corresponds to TRBD2 (7 bases align). DNA sequence: TGCAGCGTGAGGGGGACTACCTACAATGAGCAGTTCTTC. The translation is CSVRGTTYNEQFF.